In its sample, the clone carrying this TCR beta chain was seen a few times. The V and J ends lost 0 bases and 0 bases, in that order; junction bases with no gene match: 2. The CDR3 has 15 amino acids. Per the germline V gene, CDR1 is SGHRS and CDR2 is YFSETQ. Full-length variable regions came from constant-region reverse primers plus semi-nested Nested Universal Primer A PCR. TCRdb itself ran the 5' RACE reads through MiXCR, one entry per CDR3 protein. The table has just under 65,000 distinct CDR3 sequences, roughly 22% seen once. This clonotype originated in a female donor with breast cancer. Sample: memory CD4+ T cells sorted from a lymph node. Subset in this sample: memory CD4+ T cells, CD4+CD45RO+CD25-. This chain connects TRBV5-1 to TRBJ2-7; 8 bases match TRBD1. CDR3 protein: CASSLGTGFSYEQYF. As DNA, the CDR3 is TGCGCCAGCAGCTTGGGGACAGGGTTCTCCTACGAGCAGTACTTC.